The 4 T cell receptor beta chains reported below all come from one sample, sequenced in a study of T cell responses to AZD1222 COVID-19 vaccine. The protocol was immunoSEQ multiplex PCR, while the TCRdb copy is restricted to in-frame clones and leaves out a portion. The sample shows over 150,000 clones, 92% of them seen only once. Here the sequenced sample was peripheral blood, taken on day 0 of MenACWY control vaccination. Receptor source: an adult in good health.

This chain links TRBV6-5 with TRBJ1-6; D not resolved. CDR3 size: 13 residues. From germline, CDR1 is MNHEY and CDR2 SVGAGI. V lost 6 bases and J lost 8, with 11 bases in between. The CDR3 DNA is TGTGCCAGCAGAGTCGGCCAAGATTCACCCCTCCACTTT. Protein sequence: CASRVGQDSPLHF.

The chain employs TRBV18 and TRBJ1-4; no clear D gene. Germline CDR1 reads KGHSH; CDR2 reads LQKENI. V was trimmed by 3 bases and J by 0 bases, leaving 8 bases between them. The CDR3 loop spans 15 amino acids. CDR3 in DNA: TGTGCCAGCTCACCCGACCGTACAACTAATGAAAAACTGTTTTTT. Its translation is CASSPDRTTNEKLFF.

This clone showed up just once. V and J are TRBV15 and TRBJ2-7, with a possible D match to TRBD2 (5 bases). Per the germline V gene, CDR1 is LNHNV and CDR2 is YYDKDF (reference sequence). V was clipped by 8 bases and J by 0 bases, with 14 bases between them. The CDR3 is 14 residues long. The CDR3 loop reads CATPLEETSYEQYF. CDR3 DNA: TGTGCCACCCCCCTGGAGGAGACCTCCTACGAGCAGTACTTC.

The chain is built from TRBV19 and TRBJ2-2, with TRBD2 matching over 7 bases. V shed 5 bases and J 5 bases; nucleotides not matched to a gene: 11. Germline values: CDR1 LNHDA, CDR2 SQIVND (reference sequence). The CDR3 is made up of 16 amino acids. CDR3 sequence (DNA): TGTGCCAGTAGTTTGCCGACGGGAGGAAGGACCGGGGAGCTGTTTTTT. Translating gives CASSLPTGGRTGELFF. Combining the CDR3 with reference TRBV19 and TRBJ2-2 gives the whole variable domain DGGITQSPKYLFRKEGQNVTLSCEQNLNHDAMYWYRQDPGQGLRLIYYSQIVNDFQKGDIAEGYSVSREKKESFPLTVTSAQKNPTAFYLCASSLPTGGRTGELFFGEGSRLTVL.